This TCR beta chain was retrieved from a study of T cell repertoires in cytomegalovirus infection. The germline gives CDR1 SQVTM, CDR2 ANQGSEA. V dropped 6 bases and J dropped 7 bases, with 18 bases sitting between them. The CDR3 spans 13 residues. One entry per CDR3 protein, called by TCRdb with MiXCR from the reads. The sample includes around 490,000 distinct CDR3 sequences, about 30% of them seen just once. This receptor was identified in a human donor in good health (CMV status not recorded). Some clones in this sample may be carry-over from other donors' samples. The V call is TRBV29-1, the J call TRBJ1-2; perhaps TRBD1 as D (5 bases). The sequenced sample was PBMCs. CDR3 sequence reads: CSVQPHEGAGYTF. The DNA of the CDR3 is TGCAGCGTCCAACCTCATGAAGGGGCTGGCTACACCTTC.